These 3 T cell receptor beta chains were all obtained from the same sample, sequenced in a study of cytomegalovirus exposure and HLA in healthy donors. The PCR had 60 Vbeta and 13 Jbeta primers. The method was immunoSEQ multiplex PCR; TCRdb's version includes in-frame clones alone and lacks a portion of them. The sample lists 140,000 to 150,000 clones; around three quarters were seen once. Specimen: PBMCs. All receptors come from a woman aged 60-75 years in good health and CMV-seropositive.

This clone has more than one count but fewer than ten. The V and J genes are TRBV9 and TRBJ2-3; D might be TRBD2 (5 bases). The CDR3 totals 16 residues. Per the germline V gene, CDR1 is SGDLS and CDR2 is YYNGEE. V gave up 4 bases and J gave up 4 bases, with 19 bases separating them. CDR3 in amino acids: CASSPQSHGKADTQYF. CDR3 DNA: TGTGCCAGCAGCCCCCAATCCCACGGGAAGGCAGATACGCAGTATTTT.

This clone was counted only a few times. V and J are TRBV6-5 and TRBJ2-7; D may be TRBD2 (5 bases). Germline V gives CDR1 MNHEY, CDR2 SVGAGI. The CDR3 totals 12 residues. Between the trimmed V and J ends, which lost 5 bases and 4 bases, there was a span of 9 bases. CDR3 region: CASSIQRYEQYF. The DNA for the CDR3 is TGTGCCAGCAGTATTCAGCGGTACGAGCAGTACTTC.

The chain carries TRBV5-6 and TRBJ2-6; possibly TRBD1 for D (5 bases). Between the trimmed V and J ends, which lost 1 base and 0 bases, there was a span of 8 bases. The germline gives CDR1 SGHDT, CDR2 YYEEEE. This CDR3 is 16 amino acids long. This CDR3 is CASSLKQDSGANVLTF. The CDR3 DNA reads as TGTGCCAGCAGCTTGAAACAGGACTCTGGGGCCAACGTCCTGACTTTC.